This T cell receptor (beta chain) was sequenced in a study of blood T cell repertoires in COVID-19. This clone was seen a handful of times. Generated by immunoSEQ multiplex PCR, the TCRdb table keeps only in-frame clones and is missing some. The data hold some 64,000 clones, with 88% observed a single time. This CDR3 contains 16 residues. Looked up from germline, CDR1 is SGHTA and CDR2 is FQGNSA. J lost 5 bases, V lost 3 bases, and 11 bases had no gene match. Material: peripheral blood. The sequence derives from a man aged 45-60 years with active COVID-19. The V gene is TRBV7-2, the J gene TRBJ2-3; 7 bases match TRBD2. CDR3 DNA sequence: TGTGCCAGCAGCTTTGAGTTGGTGGGAGGGTTAGATACGCAGTATTTT. Translation gives CASSFELVGGLDTQYF.